These 20 T cell receptor beta chains were sequenced from one sample in a study of CD4 T cells in relation to SARS-CoV-2 and coronaviruses. Assay: immunoSEQ multiplex PCR; the TCRdb copy retains only in-frame clones and omits some. The data contain about 36,000 clones, around 80% of them singletons. Their cognate antigens are unknown. The sample was memory CD4+ T cells from PBMCs, cultured in vitro. The origin of the receptors is an adult with COVID-19.

This rearrangement joins TRBV2 to TRBJ1-4; D might be TRBD1 (5 bases). Trimming removed 10 bases at V and 0 bases at J, with 15 bases between. CDR3 size: 15 residues. Germline V gene lookup returns CDR1 SNHLY and CDR2 FYNNEI. The CDR3 spells CANRPGEATNEKLFF. For the CDR3, the DNA is TGTGCCAATCGACCGGGGGAGGCAACTAATGAAAAACTGTTTTTT.

The gene calls are TRBV19 and TRBJ2-7, with D tentatively TRBD1 (5 bases). Trimming removed 5 bases from V and 4 bases from J, with 9 bases in between. The CDR3 runs to 12 residues. Looked up from germline, CDR1 is LNHDA and CDR2 is SQIVND (reference sequence). DNA for the CDR3: TGTGCCAGTAGTTCAGGGAAATACGAGCAGTACTTC. It codes for CASSSGKYEQYF.

The chain uses TRBV29-1 and TRBJ2-7; 10 bases are shared with TRBD1. Germline CDR1 is SQVTM and CDR2 is ANQGSEA. CDR3 size: 14 residues. The J segment lost 3 bases and the V segment lost 4 bases, leaving 6 bases of the junction unmatched. The CDR3 region is CSVALTGGRYEQYF. The CDR3 nucleotides are TGCAGCGTTGCCTTGACAGGGGGCCGCTACGAGCAGTACTTC.

This clone was detected once. This chain joins TRBV7-7 and TRBJ2-5; D is undetermined. The germline V and J ends were trimmed by 3 bases and 5 bases, with 10 bases remaining between them. There are 13 residues in the CDR3. Germline V gene lookup returns CDR1 SSHAT and CDR2 FNYEAQ (reference sequence). This CDR3 is CASSLQALETQYF. Written as DNA, the CDR3 is TGTGCCAGCAGCTTGCAAGCTTTGGAGACCCAGTACTTC.

This chain joins TRBV6-5 and TRBJ2-7; 9 bases match TRBD1. The CDR3 extends over 15 amino acids. Trimming cost V 4 bases and J 0 bases; bases outside gene matches: 4. Germline CDR1 is MNHEY and CDR2 is SVGAGI. CDR3 nucleotides: TGTGCCAGCAGTTTCGAACAGGGGGCCTCCTACGAGCAGTACTTC. This codes for CASSFEQGASYEQYF.

The V call is TRBV30, the J call TRBJ2-3, with D possibly being TRBD2 (6 bases). Per germline, CDR1 GTSNPN and CDR2 SVGIG (reference sequence). The ends were cut back, 3 bases at V and 3 bases at J, with 13 bases in the middle. This CDR3 is 14 amino acids long. The CDR3 reads CAWSPGVETDTQYF. The CDR3 DNA sequence: TGTGCCTGGAGCCCGGGAGTGGAGACAGATACGCAGTATTTT.

The rearrangement links TRBV19 to TRBJ2-1; 13 bases agree with TRBD2. This CDR3 comprises 16 residues. With V trimmed by 3 bases and J by 9 bases, 8 bases remained unmatched. Germline V gene data show CDR1 as LNHDA and CDR2 as SQIVND (reference sequence). The CDR3 here is CASSIGTSGVYGEQFF. Here the CDR3 DNA reads TGTGCCAGTAGTATTGGGACTAGCGGGGTCTACGGTGAGCAGTTCTTC.

The CDR3 sequence: CASSPMTGASYEQYF. The CDR3 nucleotides read TGTGCCAGCAGCCCGATGACAGGGGCTTCCTACGAGCAGTACTTC. The V and J genes are TRBV7-9 and TRBJ2-7; 8 nucleotides align to TRBD1. V shed 5 bases and J 1 base; nucleotides not matched to a gene: 7. Germline values: CDR1 SEHNR, CDR2 FQNEAQ (reference sequence). The CDR3 runs to 15 residues.

The rearrangement links TRBV12-3 or TRBV12-4 to TRBJ1-2; D perhaps matches TRBD1 (6 bases). V was trimmed by 6 bases and J by 4 bases, leaving 9 bases between them. The CDR3 length is 12 residues. The CDR3 is CASSLDSYGYTF. The CDR3 coding sequence is TGTGCCAGCAGCCTGGACAGCTATGGCTACACCTTC.

The V call is TRBV27, the J call TRBJ2-3; no firm D call. Germline values: CDR1 MNHEY, CDR2 SMNVEV (reference sequence). The CDR3 contains 13 residues. V dropped 3 bases and J dropped 1 base, with 5 bases sitting between them. DNA of the CDR3: TGTGCCAGCAGTTTTGGCGGCACAGATACGCAGTATTTT. This codes for CASSFGGTDTQYF.

The V gene is TRBV2, the J gene TRBJ2-2, with D perhaps matching TRBD1 or TRBD2 (5 bases each). CDR3 length: 15 amino acids. Trimming pared 7 bases from V and 3 bases from J, leaving 15 bases between. CDR1 and CDR2 from the germline V gene are SNHLY and FYNNEI. The CDR3 loop reads CASKERQGDTGELFF. The CDR3 DNA is TGTGCCAGCAAGGAGAGGCAGGGAGACACCGGGGAGCTGTTTTTT.

This clone was recorded once. This chain uses TRBV9 with TRBJ2-1; no clear D. Germline V gene data show CDR1 as SGDLS and CDR2 as YYNGEE. The CDR3 runs to 12 residues. V lost 3 bases to trimming and J lost 7 bases, with 8 bases between them. CDR3 sequence reads: CASSAQENEQFF. The CDR3, as DNA: TGTGCCAGCAGCGCGCAGGAAAATGAGCAGTTCTTC.

The rearrangement joins TRBV28 to TRBJ2-1; 7 bases fit TRBD2. The CDR3 has 16 residues. V lost 8 bases and J lost 5; bases outside the gene matches: 15. CDR1 and CDR2 (germline): MDHEN, SYDVKM. Written as DNA, the CDR3 is TGTGCCAGCTGGTCTCCGGGCGGGAGTTCGGACAATGAGCAGTTCTTC. Residues: CASWSPGGSSDNEQFF.

The rearrangement joins TRBV5-1 to TRBJ2-3; no clear D gene. The CDR3 loop spans 18 amino acids. From germline, CDR1 is SGHRS and CDR2 YFSETQ. The V gene lost 0 bases and the J gene lost 4 bases, with 21 bases spanning the gap. The CDR3 protein is CASSLAGRLPAASDTQYF. Here the CDR3 DNA reads TGCGCCAGCAGCTTGGCCGGTAGGCTCCCGGCCGCGTCAGATACGCAGTATTTT.

This chain links TRBV20-1 with TRBJ2-2; D possibly corresponds to TRBD2 (5 bases). In germline, CDR1 is DFQATT, CDR2 SNEGSKA (reference sequence). The ends were cut back, 3 bases at V and 5 bases at J, with 7 bases in the middle. The CDR3 is 12 amino acids. The CDR3 coding sequence is TGCAGTGCTAGTCGACTAACCGGGGAGCTGTTTTTT. Protein sequence: CSASRLTGELFF.

The chain has TRBV15 and TRBJ1-1; 7 positions match TRBD1. The CDR3 extends over 17 amino acids. Germline values: CDR1 LNHNV, CDR2 YYDKDF (reference sequence). With V trimmed by 0 bases and J by 0 bases, 7 bases remained unmatched. In DNA, the CDR3 is TGTGCCACCAGCAGAGATCTTCAAGGGACAGTGAACACTGAAGCTTTCTTT. It yields the protein CATSRDLQGTVNTEAFF.

The rearrangement links TRBV7-8 to TRBJ1-1; tentative D call: TRBD1 (6 bases). Trimming shortened V by 0 bases and J by 5 bases, and 10 bases separated the two germline ends. CDR3 length: 14 amino acids. Germline CDR1 reads SGHVS; CDR2 reads FQNEAQ. The CDR3, as DNA: TGTGCCAGCAGCTTAGCCTTACAGGGTACTGAAGCTTTCTTT. This codes for CASSLALQGTEAFF.

The V gene is TRBV3-1 (or the pseudogene TRBV3-2), the J gene TRBJ2-1, with D uncertain. Germline V gene lookup returns CDR1 LGHDT and CDR2 YNNKEL (reference sequence). The CDR3 runs to 22 residues. The ends were cut back, 1 base at V and 10 bases at J, with 38 bases in the middle. The CDR3 DNA sequence: TGTGCCAGCAGCCAAGTGCGCCGGCAATTGTCCGAGAGACTCGGCGGTTTGGTGGAGCAGTTCTTC. It codes for CASSQVRRQLSERLGGLVEQFF.

The chain combines TRBV21-1 with TRBJ2-1; TRBD1, the table's D call, lacks a check against the DNA. TRBV21-1 represents a pseudogene. This CDR3 is built from 15 residues. In DNA, the CDR3 is TGTGCCAGTAGGGGCCGATTCCCCCGATACAATGAGCAGTTCTTC. It yields the protein CASRGRFPRYNEQFF.

This chain joins TRBV28 and TRBJ1-2, with 7 bases fitting TRBD1. The length of the CDR3 is 13 residues. Germline CDR1 is MDHEN and CDR2 is SYDVKM. Trimming at V came to 4 bases and at J to 8 bases, leaving 7 bases not matched to a gene. In DNA form, the CDR3 reads TGTGCCAGCAGTTCGGGCAGGGGGTTGGGCTACACCTTC. As protein: CASSSGRGLGYTF.